The 21 T cell receptor beta chains listed next were all sequenced from one sample in a study of vaccination effects on CD4 cells after COVID-19. When less than 11 days of culture had elapsed, CD4+ T cells were isolated. Either the mRNA-1273 or the BNT162b2 vaccine was given to participants as two doses. For these receptors, no antigen is known. Clones were sequenced by immunoSEQ multiplex PCR, and TCRdb holds only the in-frame ones, with some missing. The table includes tens of thousands of clones, 73% detected once. The material was CD4+ T cells from PBMCs cultured without peptide, obtained after COVID-19 vaccination. The receptors derive from a human donor who received a COVID-19 vaccine.

The chain combines TRBV2 with TRBJ1-5, with D unclear. V was clipped by 2 bases and J by 3 bases, with 8 bases between them. Per germline, CDR1 SNHLY and CDR2 FYNNEI. The CDR3 has 14 residues. The CDR3 DNA reads TGTGCCAGCAGTGAAAGCCACCCCAATCAGCCCCAGCATTTT. Its translation: CASSESHPNQPQHF.

V gene TRBV2 combines with J gene TRBJ1-1, with 9 bases lining up with TRBD1. Germline CDR1 SNHLY, CDR2 FYNNEI. The CDR3 covers 15 residues. V dropped 6 bases and J dropped 4; count of bases not matched to a gene: 9. The CDR3 DNA reads TGTGCCAGCAGGGGGACAGGGTGGAGTCGCACTGAAGCTTTCTTT. As protein: CASRGTGWSRTEAFF.

The chain couples TRBV3-1 (or the pseudogene TRBV3-2) to TRBJ1-5; 7 bases align to TRBD1. There are 16 residues in the CDR3. V gave up 0 bases and J gave up 7 bases; unmatched junction bases: 9. Germline values: CDR1 LGHDT, CDR2 YNNKEL (reference sequence). The CDR3 region has the DNA TGTGCCAGCAGCCAAGATTCCACGAGGGGGCGGCAGCCCCAGCATTTT. As protein: CASSQDSTRGRQPQHF.

V is TRBV3-1 (or the pseudogene TRBV3-2) and J is TRBJ1-4; 9 positions agree with TRBD1. Germline V CDR1 and CDR2: LGHDT, YNNKEL (reference sequence). With 5 bases clipped from V and 0 bases from J, the junction kept 7 bases outside the gene matches. This CDR3 spans 17 amino acids. CDR3 nucleotide sequence: TGTGCCAGCAGCTTCCGACAGGGGGGGCCAACTAATGAAAAACTGTTTTTT. It translates to CASSFRQGGPTNEKLFF.

The chain is built from TRBV4-1 and TRBJ2-2, with 8 bases that match TRBD2. V shed 2 bases, J shed 0 bases, and the junction held 2 bases outside the gene matches. The CDR3 has 16 residues. Per the germline V gene, CDR1 is MGHRA and CDR2 is YSYEKL. In nucleotides, the CDR3 is TGCGCCAGCAGCCAACAGCGGGGGCCGAACACCGGGGAGCTGTTTTTT. It codes for CASSQQRGPNTGELFF.

The chain has TRBV6-5 and TRBJ1-2; D is possibly TRBD1 (6 bases). Germline loops: CDR1 MNHEY, CDR2 SVGAGI. Deletions cut 6 bases from V and 6 bases from J, with 20 bases between. This CDR3 comprises 15 residues. The CDR3 nucleotides read TGTGCCAGCAGCCCCGGGGGGGTCCGGGGGCATGGCTACACCTTC. This encodes CASSPGGVRGHGYTF.

The chain is built from TRBV30 and TRBJ1-1, with TRBD1 matching over 7 bases. This CDR3 is 15 amino acids long. V lost 5 bases to trimming and J lost 0 bases; unmatched junction nucleotides: 9. Germline-derived CDR1 and CDR2 are GTSNPN and SVGIG (reference sequence). CDR3 in DNA: TGTGCCTGGGGGCGAGTGGACAGGATGAACACTGAAGCTTTCTTT. Its protein is CAWGRVDRMNTEAFF.

The CDR3 DNA reads TGCGCCAGCAGCCCACGACAGGACAGTTACAATGAGCAGTTCTTC. It codes for CASSPRQDSYNEQFF. The J gene is TRBJ2-1, the V gene TRBV4-1; a possible D gene is TRBD1 (6 bases). Between the trimmed V and J ends, which lost 4 bases and 4 bases, there was a span of 14 bases. Germline CDR1 is MGHRA and CDR2 is YSYEKL. The CDR3 totals 15 residues.

The chain has TRBV5-6 and TRBJ1-1; 9 nucleotides line up with TRBD1. Trimming took 4 bases from V and 4 from J; bases not matched to a gene: 14. The CDR3 loop spans 17 amino acids. Germline CDR1 and CDR2: SGHDT and YYEEEE. CDR3 nucleotide sequence: TGTGCCAGCAGCCCCACCCCCGGGACAGGGAGGGGCACTGAAGCTTTCTTT. It codes for CASSPTPGTGRGTEAFF.

This clone has a single count. The genes are TRBV11-2 and TRBJ2-7; perhaps TRBD1 as D (6 bases). This CDR3 spans 13 amino acids. V was trimmed by 5 bases and J by 4 bases, leaving 12 bases between them. Looked up from germline, CDR1 is SGHAT and CDR2 is FQNNGV. The CDR3 DNA sequence: TGTGCCAGCAGCCCAAACGGACAGTACGAGCAGTACGTC. Its protein is CASSPNGQYEQYV.

This chain links TRBV6-5 with TRBJ2-3; D may match TRBD1 or TRBD2 (5 bases each). This CDR3 spans 14 amino acids. Germline CDR1 MNHEY, CDR2 SVGAGI. Trimming removed 3 bases from V and 0 bases from J, with 7 bases in between. In DNA form, the CDR3 reads TGTGCCAGCAGTTATTGGGACAGCACAGATACGCAGTATTTT. Amino acid sequence: CASSYWDSTDTQYF.

The chain has TRBV7-9 and TRBJ2-5; 11 bases fit TRBD2. This CDR3 region has 15 residues. Losses at the gene ends were 2 bases for V and 4 bases for J; bases not matched to a gene: 3. CDR1 SEHNR and CDR2 FQNEAQ come from the germline V gene (reference sequence). This CDR3 reads CASSLQTSGVETQYF. The CDR3 DNA is TGTGCCAGCAGCTTACAGACTAGCGGGGTAGAGACCCAGTACTTC.

The rearrangement joins TRBV11-2 to TRBJ1-4, with D unclear. The V and J ends lost 3 bases and 7 bases respectively, with 3 bases between them. CDR1 is SGHAT, CDR2 FQNNGV, per germline. The CDR3 length is 11 residues. CDR3 protein: CASSFGEKLFF. As DNA, the CDR3 is TGTGCCAGCAGCTTCGGTGAAAAACTGTTTTTT.

The chain combines TRBV7-6 with TRBJ2-2; no reliable D call. V lost 4 bases and J lost 1, with 7 bases in between. There are 14 residues in the CDR3. Germline values: CDR1 SGHVS, CDR2 FNYEAQ. CDR3 sequence: CASSSPVNTGELFF. CDR3 DNA: TGTGCCAGCAGCTCGCCAGTGAACACCGGGGAGCTGTTTTTT.

The CDR3 DNA follows: TGTGCCAGCAGCCAGGCCACAGGGAGCAATCAGCCCCAGCATTTT. Translated: CASSQATGSNQPQHF. J is TRBJ1-5 and V is TRBV3-1 (or the pseudogene TRBV3-2), with a possible D match to TRBD1 (6 bases). The CDR3 length is 15 residues. V lost 3 bases, J lost 1 base, and 10 bases lay in between. Per the germline V gene, CDR1 is LGHDT and CDR2 is YNNKEL (reference sequence).

V is TRBV21-1 and J is TRBJ2-7; the table's D call of TRBD2 was not tested on the DNA. TRBV21-1 is listed as a pseudogene. The CDR3 extends over 18 amino acids. DNA of the CDR3: TGTGCCAGCAGCAAAGCCACTAGCGGGGGCGCTGGCTCCTACGAGCAGTACGTC. Amino acids: CASSKATSGGAGSYEQYV.

The chain has TRBV14 and TRBJ2-2; the D is unclear. Germline CDR1 is SGHDN and CDR2 is FVKESK. Trimming left V 0 bases short and J 6 bases short, with 11 bases between. The CDR3 extends over 15 amino acids. In DNA, the CDR3 is TGTGCCAGCAGCCAAGATAGGATCAGATCCGGGGAGCTGTTTTTT. Translation gives CASSQDRIRSGELFF.

The CDR3 DNA sequence: TGTGCCAGCAGTTACTCACAGGGGGCGAACGGCTACACCTTC. Encoded protein: CASSYSQGANGYTF. The chain couples TRBV6-5 to TRBJ1-2, with 9 nucleotides matching TRBD1. The ends lost 0 bases at V and 8 bases at J; junction bases unmatched: 4. Germline CDR1 MNHEY, CDR2 SVGAGI. The CDR3 is 14 amino acids.

The chain carries TRBV6-4 and TRBJ2-3; D gene uncertain. The CDR3 runs 14 residues. V lost 4 bases and J lost 1, with 9 bases in between. Germline CDR1 MRHNA, CDR2 SNTAGT. The CDR3 sequence: CASSVGIGTDTQYF. As DNA, the CDR3 is TGTGCCAGCAGTGTTGGGATTGGCACAGATACGCAGTATTTT.

The chain couples TRBV30 to TRBJ2-4; 7 nucleotides align to TRBD2. This CDR3 has 14 amino acids. V lost 1 base, J lost 1 base, and 1 base stayed unmatched. Germline-derived CDR1 and CDR2 are GTSNPN and SVGIG (reference sequence). CDR3 amino acids: CAWSAGGAKNIQYF. CDR3 DNA sequence: TGTGCCTGGAGTGCCGGGGGGGCCAAAAACATTCAGTACTTC.

V gene TRBV19 combines with J gene TRBJ2-1; a possible D gene is TRBD1 (5 bases). V shed 6 bases and J shed 1 base, with 13 bases lying between them. The germline V gene encodes CDR1 LNHDA and CDR2 SQIVND (reference sequence). The CDR3 is 15 amino acids. As DNA, the CDR3 is TGTGCCAGTAGGGGTTTTAAGGGGTCCTACAATGAGCAGTTCTTC. It encodes CASRGFKGSYNEQFF.